This T cell receptor (beta chain) was profiled in a study of cytomegalovirus exposure and HLA in healthy donors. Study at large: Sequencing of about 200 million T cells in an earlier analysis found approximately 120 million unique TCR beta sequences. Overall study findings and caveats: The classifier reportedly diagnosed cytomegalovirus status with high sensitivity and specificity.

The germline V and J ends were trimmed by 2 bases and 2 bases, with 5 bases remaining between them. Germline-derived CDR1 and CDR2 are SGHAT and FQNNGV. The CDR3 runs 13 residues. Of note for this clone: Its antigen remains unknown.

Among the donors, all were healthy bone marrow donors. PCR involved 60 Vbeta and 13 Jbeta primers. In the original processing: It was a later analysis that counted roughly 79 million unique TCR beta chains, of which around 11 million were shared. The data were produced by immunoSEQ multiplex PCR, yet TCRdb's version contains in-frame clones alone and is incomplete. From that table come the V and J calls and clone size; the DNA was used to work out D and trimming. The data show over 200,000 clones, with about 72% seen just once and over 3.5% held by the top ten. The origin of this receptor is a male donor in good health and CMV-seronegative. The material sequenced was PBMCs. The rearrangement uses TRBV11-2 and TRBJ2-3; D remains ambiguous. The CDR3, as DNA: TGTGCCAGCAGCTTATATTACACAGATACGCAGTATTTT. Protein: CASSLYYTDTQYF. Filled out from reference TRBV11-2 and TRBJ2-3, the complete variable domain reads EAGVAQSPRYKIIEKRQSVAFWCNPISGHATLYWYQQILGQGPKLLIQFQNNGVVDDSQLPKDRFSAERLKGVDSTLKIQPAKLEDSAVYLCASSLYYTDTQYFGPGTRLTVL.